This T cell receptor beta chain was sequenced in a study of T cell changes during pregnancy in multiple sclerosis (dated by TCRdb to the late 2010s). In terms of the full investigation: In women with multiple sclerosis, the researchers looked at how the T cell repertoire shifted as pregnancy progressed.

The CDR3 has 14 amino acids, counting the end cysteine and phenylalanine. The entry retains the CDR3 DNA only, 42 bases that are in frame from base 1. V is cut by 2 bases and J by 0 bases, and the space between the germline ends is 8 bases. CDR1 SGHDT and CDR2 YYEEEE were looked up in the germline V gene. The library relied on the immunoSEQ multiplex PCR assay. TCRdb stores this immuneACCESS table with in-frame sequences only. Part of the clones is absent; in the studies checked, under half of the shortfall reflects unresolved V genes, and no reason is known for the rest. Counted in this sample were more than 60,000 clones; more than 85% of them appeared once. The ten top clones hold about 0.85% of the sample. A note on this clone: The specificity of this receptor is unknown. No much larger clone exists at a distance of one base, and base qualities are not known.

Sequences were derived from peripheral blood, sampled before pregnancy. The chain employs TRBV5-6 and TRBJ1-1; a confident D gene designation cannot be given. This sequence originates from a female donor with multiple sclerosis, enrolled in a pregnancy study. The DNA sequence is as follows: TGTGCCAGCAGCTTTCGACAATTGAACACTGAAGCTTTCTTT. This gives the protein CASSFRQLNTEAFF.